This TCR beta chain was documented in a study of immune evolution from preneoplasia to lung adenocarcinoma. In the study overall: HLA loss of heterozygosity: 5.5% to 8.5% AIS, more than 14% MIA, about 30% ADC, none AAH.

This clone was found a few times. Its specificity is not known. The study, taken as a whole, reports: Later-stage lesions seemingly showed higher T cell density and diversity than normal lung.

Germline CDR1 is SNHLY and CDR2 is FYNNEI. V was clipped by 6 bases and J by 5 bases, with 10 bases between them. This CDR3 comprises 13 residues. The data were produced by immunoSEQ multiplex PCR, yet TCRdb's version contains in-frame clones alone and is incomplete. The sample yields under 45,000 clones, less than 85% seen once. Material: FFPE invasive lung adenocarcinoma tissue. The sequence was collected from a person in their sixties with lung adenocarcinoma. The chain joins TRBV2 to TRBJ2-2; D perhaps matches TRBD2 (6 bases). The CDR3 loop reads CASSSAGTGELFF. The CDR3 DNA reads TGTGCCAGCAGCAGTGCGGGGACCGGGGAGCTGTTTTTT.